The 26 T cell receptor beta chains presented below share a single source sample, sequenced in a study of identifying expanded T cells in peripheral blood. Sequenced by immunoSEQ multiplex PCR; TCRdb stores in-frame clones only, minus some. The sample has under 100,000 clones; 80% to 90% are singletons. The sequenced material came from blood. Receptors were obtained from a person aged 18 to 75 in good health.

This chain uses TRBV7-9 with TRBJ2-7; 12 positions agree with TRBD1. Germline CDR1 SEHNR, CDR2 FQNEAQ (reference sequence). V shed 5 bases, J shed 5 bases, and the junction held 7 bases outside the gene matches. This CDR3 is built from 15 residues. CDR3 nucleotide sequence: TGTGCCAGCAGCCGAGATGGGACAGGGGGCGACGAGCAGTACTTC. The encoded protein is CASSRDGTGGDEQYF.

The rearrangement uses TRBV7-6 and TRBJ2-3, with TRBD2 matching over 7 bases. Germline V gene sequence: CDR1 SGHVS, CDR2 FNYEAQ. J gave up 0 bases and V 3 bases, and 6 bases lay outside the gene matches. This CDR3 region has 16 residues. CDR3 bases: TGTGCCAGCAGCTTTCGCAGCGGGACTAGCACAGATACGCAGTATTTT. The encoded protein is CASSFRSGTSTDTQYF.

The gene calls are TRBV15 and TRBJ2-7; tentative D call: TRBD1 (5 bases). CDR1 is LNHNV and CDR2 is YYDKDF in the germline V gene (reference sequence). The CDR3 is made up of 15 amino acids. The ends were cut back, 0 bases at V and 0 bases at J, with 9 bases in the middle. CDR3 amino acids: CATSRDQGYSYEQYF. In nucleotides, the CDR3 is TGTGCCACCAGCAGAGATCAGGGTTACTCCTACGAGCAGTACTTC.

The DNA for the CDR3 is TGTGCCAGTAGTCCCGGGACAGGGGCTTACGAGCAGTACTTC. Its translation: CASSPGTGAYEQYF. This chain links TRBV19 with TRBJ2-7; the match to TRBD1 covers 10 bases. The CDR3 has 14 amino acids. From germline, CDR1 is LNHDA and CDR2 SQIVND (reference sequence). The ends lost 5 bases at V and 4 bases at J; junction bases unmatched: 5.

The rearrangement links TRBV6-6 to TRBJ1-5; TRBD1 matches 9 bases. The CDR3 covers 13 residues. V shed 11 bases, J shed 5 bases, and the junction held 7 bases outside the gene matches. Germline lookup yields CDR1 MNHNY and CDR2 SVGAGI (reference sequence). CDR3 loop: CAGRTGEDQPQHF. The CDR3 DNA reads TGTGCCGGGCGGACAGGGGAAGATCAGCCCCAGCATTTT.

The V call is TRBV19, the J call TRBJ2-4; D gene unclear. The germline V gene encodes CDR1 LNHDA and CDR2 SQIVND (reference sequence). The CDR3 runs 16 residues. The V end lost 1 base, the J end lost 1 base, and 11 bases lay between the germline ends. In DNA, the CDR3 is TGTGCCAGTAGTATAGTACGGCTAGGGGCCAAAAACATTCAGTACTTC. It is translated as CASSIVRLGAKNIQYF.

V usage is TRBV7-2 and J usage is TRBJ1-2; D call uncertain. Germline V gives CDR1 SGHTA, CDR2 FQGNSA. V lost 7 bases and J 4 bases, leaving 10 bases between the germline ends. The length of the CDR3 is 12 residues. This CDR3 reads CASTVPPYGYTF. In DNA, the CDR3 is TGTGCCAGCACCGTGCCCCCCTATGGCTACACCTTC.

The V gene is TRBV7-2, the J gene TRBJ1-2; 7 bases match TRBD1. The ends lost 5 bases at V and 6 bases at J; junction bases unmatched: 3. Germline CDR1 SGHTA, CDR2 FQGNSA. This CDR3 spans 12 amino acids. CDR3 nucleotide sequence: TGTGCCAGCAGCCCGGACAGGCATGGCTACACCTTC. This translates into CASSPDRHGYTF.

The chain joins TRBV9 to TRBJ1-3; TRBD1 is a possible D gene (5 bases). This CDR3 is 15 amino acids long. V was cut by 4 bases and J by 5 bases, with 16 bases left in between. Looked up from germline, CDR1 is SGDLS and CDR2 is YYNGEE. The CDR3 DNA sequence: TGTGCCAGCAGCCGCTCGACAGACCAAAGAAACACCATATATTTT. It encodes CASSRSTDQRNTIYF.

CDR3 bases: TGTGCCAGCAGTGAACCAGGGGCTGGAAACACCATATATTTT. Protein product: CASSEPGAGNTIYF. This chain links TRBV25-1 with TRBJ1-3, with D maybe TRBD1 (6 bases). The CDR3 length is 14 residues. The ends were cut back, 2 bases at V and 2 bases at J, with 7 bases in the middle. Germline-derived CDR1 and CDR2 are MGHDK and SYGVNS.

V gene TRBV11-2 combines with J gene TRBJ1-5; 7 bases fit TRBD1. The CDR3 runs to 14 residues. CDR1 is SGHAT, CDR2 FQNNGV, per germline. J lost 7 bases, V lost 0 bases, and 3 bases had no gene match. The DNA for the CDR3 is TGTGCCAGCAGCTTAGAGTTACAGGGGCAGCCCCAGCATTTT. Its protein is CASSLELQGQPQHF. The full variable domain, completed using reference TRBV11-2 and TRBJ1-5, is EAGVAQSPRYKIIEKRQSVAFWCNPISGHATLYWYQQILGQGPKLLIQFQNNGVVDDSQLPKDRFSAERLKGVDSTLKIQPAKLEDSAVYLCASSLELQGQPQHFGDGTRLSIL.

This sequence joins TRBV5-1 and TRBJ2-6; TRBD1 matches 7 bases. Germline V gene data show CDR1 as SGHRS and CDR2 as YFSETQ. With 2 bases clipped from V and 8 bases from J, the junction kept 7 bases outside the gene matches. CDR3 size: 15 residues. CDR3 nucleotides: TGCGCCAGCAGCTTAGGGACAGTTCCGACCAACGTCCTGACTTTC. Amino acid sequence: CASSLGTVPTNVLTF. The variable domain in full, with the rest retrieved from reference TRBV5-1 and TRBJ2-6, is KAGVTQTPRYLIKTRGQQVTLSCSPISGHRSVSWYQQTPGQGLQFLFEYFSETQRNKGNFPGRFSGRQFSNSRSEMNVSTLELGDSALYLCASSLGTVPTNVLTFGAGSRLTVL.

The chain uses TRBV5-1 and TRBJ2-2, with TRBD1 matching 7 bases. This CDR3 is 19 amino acids long. With 4 bases clipped from V and 2 bases from J, the junction kept 17 bases outside the gene matches. CDR1 and CDR2 from the germline V gene are SGHRS and YFSETQ. The CDR3 DNA reads as TGCGCCAGCAGCGTTCCTACGGGACAGCCACTTACTAACACCGGGGAGCTGTTTTTT. It translates to CASSVPTGQPLTNTGELFF.

This rearrangement joins TRBV27 to TRBJ1-1; possibly TRBD1 for D (5 bases). The CDR3 spans 15 residues. From germline, CDR1 is MNHEY and CDR2 SMNVEV (reference sequence). V was clipped by 4 bases and J by 1 base, with 13 bases between them. CDR3 sequence reads: CASSSSETANTEAFF. The CDR3 region has the DNA TGTGCCAGCAGTTCCTCCGAGACAGCGAACACTGAAGCTTTCTTT.

This chain uses TRBV18 with TRBJ2-7; perhaps TRBD1 as D (5 bases). The CDR3 extends over 14 amino acids. V lost 6 bases, J lost 0 bases, and 12 bases lay in between. CDR1 and CDR2 (germline): KGHSH, LQKENI. The CDR3 reads CASSPTESSYEQYF. Here the CDR3 DNA reads TGTGCCAGCTCGCCGACAGAAAGCTCCTACGAGCAGTACTTC.

This rearrangement joins TRBV7-2 to TRBJ2-5; D unresolved. CDR3 length: 16 residues. V was shortened by 5 bases and J by 1 base, with 17 bases between the two germline ends. Germline V gene data show CDR1 as SGHTA and CDR2 as FQGNSA. CDR3 DNA: TGTGCCAGCAGCCCCGGACCCCTTGCTCCCCAAGAGACCCAGTACTTC. It encodes CASSPGPLAPQETQYF.

This clone qualifies as medium-sized. The chain combines TRBV5-1 with TRBJ1-1; D gene uncertain. Germline V gene data show CDR1 as SGHRS and CDR2 as YFSETQ. The CDR3 totals 12 residues. V was trimmed by 0 bases and J by 5 bases, leaving 5 bases between them. The CDR3 protein is CASSLGTTEAFF. The CDR3 region has the DNA TGCGCCAGCAGCTTGGGCACAACTGAAGCTTTCTTT.

The chain's CDR3 is CASSDRGSSYNEQFF. The DNA for the CDR3 is TGTGCCAGCAGCGACAGGGGGAGCTCCTACAATGAGCAGTTCTTC. The genes are TRBV5-4 and TRBJ2-1; 9 bases map to TRBD1. Trimming took 4 bases from V and 0 from J; bases not matched to a gene: 2. This CDR3 is 15 amino acids long. CDR1 is SGHNT and CDR2 is YYREEE in the germline V gene (reference sequence).

Here the CDR3 reads CAWQGFHEQYF. The CDR3 DNA reads as TGTGCCTGGCAGGGATTCCACGAGCAGTACTTC. The chain joins TRBV30 to TRBJ2-7; possible D gene TRBD1, 5 bases. V shed 5 bases and J shed 5 bases, with 10 bases lying between them. The CDR3 length is 11 residues. Germline V CDR1 and CDR2: GTSNPN, SVGIG (reference sequence).

This chain joins TRBV11-2 and TRBJ2-6; no firm D call. Trimming pared 1 base from V and 3 bases from J, leaving 4 bases between. This CDR3 has 14 residues. The V gene's germline CDR1 is SGHAT and CDR2 FQNNGV. The CDR3 nucleotides are TGTGCCAGCAGCTTAGGCGGTGGGGCCAACGTCCTGACTTTC. It specifies CASSLGGGANVLTF.

V gene TRBV2 combines with J gene TRBJ2-5; the D is unclear. Germline V CDR1 and CDR2: SNHLY, FYNNEI. The ends were cut back, 3 bases at V and 5 bases at J, with 7 bases in the middle. The CDR3 loop spans 12 amino acids. CDR3 DNA: TGTGCCAGCAGTGAGGTGGCGGAGACCCAGTACTTC. Its protein product is CASSEVAETQYF.

The CDR3 loop reads CASSDSSGYEQYF. Written as DNA, the CDR3 is TGCGCCAGCAGTGATTCCAGTGGCTACGAGCAGTACTTC. This sequence joins TRBV10-1 and TRBJ2-7; D call uncertain. Germline CDR1 is WNHNN and CDR2 is SYGVQD (reference sequence). This CDR3 comprises 13 residues. V was pared by 3 bases and J by 3 bases, with 9 bases between.

The J gene is TRBJ2-7, the V gene TRBV27; the match to TRBD2 covers 9 bases. Germline loops: CDR1 MNHEY, CDR2 SMNVEV (reference sequence). This CDR3 is built from 16 residues. Germline trimming cut 5 bases from V and 4 bases from J; bases unmatched to any gene: 12. The CDR3 DNA sequence: TGTGCCAGCAGTAGGGGGGGACTAGCCCTAGGATACGAGCAGTACTTC. Residues: CASSRGGLALGYEQYF.

The J gene is TRBJ1-5, the V gene TRBV6-6; 8 nucleotides line up with TRBD1. From germline, CDR1 is MNHNY and CDR2 SVGAGI (reference sequence). The CDR3 runs to 15 residues. J gave up 3 bases and V 7 bases, and 8 bases lay outside the gene matches. CDR3 sequence reads: CASIPGQGFNQPQHF. CDR3 coding DNA: TGTGCCAGCATCCCCGGACAGGGTTTCAATCAGCCCCAGCATTTT.

This rearrangement joins TRBV30 to TRBJ1-1; D is possibly TRBD1 (5 bases). Between the trimmed V and J ends, which lost 4 bases and 0 bases, there was a span of 9 bases. This CDR3 is built from 13 residues. CDR1 GTSNPN and CDR2 SVGIG come from the germline V gene (reference sequence). The CDR3 bases are TGTGCCTGGAACGGAGGGGTGAACACTGAAGCTTTCTTT. It is translated as CAWNGGVNTEAFF.

The genes are TRBV27 and TRBJ2-7, with a tentative D call TRBD2 (6 bases). V lost 2 bases and J lost 4, with 15 bases in between. The CDR3 has 15 amino acids. The germline CDR1 and CDR2 sequences are MNHEY and SMNVEV (reference sequence). DNA of the CDR3: TGTGCCAGCAGTTTAAGGAGGGATCCATGGTACGAGCAGTACTTC. Amino acids: CASSLRRDPWYEQYF.